The present TCR beta chain was sequenced within a study of CD8+ T cells in alopecia areata (dated by TCRdb to the late 2010s). As for the study more broadly: The treated patients took part in an open-label pilot trial in which moderate-to-severe alopecia areata was treated with oral tofacitinib at 5 to 10 mg twice daily. In humans, TCRbeta sequencing was performed on scalp tissue and on sorted CD4+ and CD8+ peripheral blood T cells from healthy controls and from patients with patchy or totalis/universalis alopecia areata. TCRbeta CDR3 regions were amplified by immunoSEQ multiplex PCR with 35 Vbeta forward and 13 Jbeta reverse primers. The study used high-throughput TCRbeta sequencing to examine T cell clonal expansion in alopecia areata, in both the C3H/HeJ mouse model and human patients. For the treated patients, the SALT score, which quantifies what percentage of scalp surface area is affected, served as the measure of disease severity. Biopsies were taken from tofacitinib-treated patients at baseline and again at 4 and 24 weeks into treatment, and several of those patients also had a later scalp biopsy. RNA was obtained with the PAXgene miRNA kit for fixed scalp, the miRNeasy kit for PBMCs, and the RNeasy kit for mouse skin. Clonality in the scalp was compared among normal scalp (n=4), patchy alopecia areata scalp (n=8), and alopecia totalis/universalis scalp (n=8). Tofacitinib was given for 6 to 18 months, followed by 6 months of follow-up off drug to assess delayed response and recurrence.

Results the study describes overall, beyond this receptor: Compared with normal scalp, lesional scalp, particularly in alopecia totalis/universalis, had higher clonality and more expanded CD8+ clones, which suggests antigenic drive. Shared TCR sequences between patients were less evident than in mice, which may be partly attributable to HLA diversity in the patient population. Scalp TCR repertoire analysis is complicated because resident alphabeta T cells in normal human skin are also sequenced, whereas mouse skin is dominated by gammadelta T cells. Because the treated cohort was small and had just a single nonresponder, larger studies are needed to establish links between baseline CD8+ expansion and response. During tofacitinib treatment, many expanded lesional clones remained in scalp and blood, and this persistence may partly explain relapse after treatment is stopped. Scalp clonality and the number of expanded CD8+ clones among the top 100 scalp clones were significantly decreased by tofacitinib.

Library creation used the immunoSEQ multiplex PCR assay. To provide template for TCR sequencing, every sample had RNA extracted and reverse transcribed into cDNA. First-strand cDNA was synthesized using SuperScript III with a 2:1 mix of oligo-dT and random hexamers. Amplification bias was assessed with a synthetic immune receptor repertoire, and residual bias was removed computationally. Per the original workflow: After raw reads were preprocessed to remove errors, the CDR3 was defined following IMGT conventions as running from the conserved cysteine to phenylalanine. Clonality was computed as 1 minus the Shannon entropy, with the entropy normalized by log2 of the number of productive unique TCRs. CD4 or CD8 identity of scalp clones was inferred by cross-referencing scalp TCRbeta sequences with sorted blood CD4 and CD8 repertoires. Not all clones reach the TCRdb copy of this immuneACCESS table, which keeps in-frame sequences only. Checked studies attribute under half of the gap to unresolved V genes and leave the rest unexplained. V, J and clone size are those of that table, while D and trimming were read from the DNA. The sample contains 200,000 or so clones, 55% to 75% of them found a single time. The ten largest clones take up 5.5% of the sample.

In the paper's terms, the time point label means: about 25 weeks on oral tofacitinib. The sample's treatment or condition label, in plain terms: oral pan-JAK inhibitor, 5-10 mg twice daily. Peripheral blood and lesional scalp punch biopsies were obtained from patients with alopecia areata. After PBMCs were isolated by density centrifugation and stained for CD3, CD4 and CD8, a FACSAria was used to sort CD4+ and CD8+ T cells. Points on this clone: The antigen it recognizes is unknown. One base away there is no much larger clone; base qualities are not given.

V is pared back by 5 bases and J by 0 bases, with 11 bases lying between the germline termini. Based on the germline V gene (reference sequence), the CDR1 and CDR2 sequences are MNHEY and SMNVEV. The CDR3 has 15 amino acids, counting the end cysteine and phenylalanine. Only CDR3 DNA remains: 45 bases, in frame from the first base. The specimen comprised CD4+ T cells sorted from blood, sampled at week 24, from a patient treated with tofacitinib. The chain is made from TRBV27 and TRBJ1-5; the D gene is perhaps TRBD1, on 6 matching bases. The source is a human donor with alopecia areata. The CDR3 protein is CASSIQGYSNQPQHF. The DNA sequence reads TGTGCCAGCAGTATACAGGGCTATAGCAATCAGCCCCAGCATTTT.